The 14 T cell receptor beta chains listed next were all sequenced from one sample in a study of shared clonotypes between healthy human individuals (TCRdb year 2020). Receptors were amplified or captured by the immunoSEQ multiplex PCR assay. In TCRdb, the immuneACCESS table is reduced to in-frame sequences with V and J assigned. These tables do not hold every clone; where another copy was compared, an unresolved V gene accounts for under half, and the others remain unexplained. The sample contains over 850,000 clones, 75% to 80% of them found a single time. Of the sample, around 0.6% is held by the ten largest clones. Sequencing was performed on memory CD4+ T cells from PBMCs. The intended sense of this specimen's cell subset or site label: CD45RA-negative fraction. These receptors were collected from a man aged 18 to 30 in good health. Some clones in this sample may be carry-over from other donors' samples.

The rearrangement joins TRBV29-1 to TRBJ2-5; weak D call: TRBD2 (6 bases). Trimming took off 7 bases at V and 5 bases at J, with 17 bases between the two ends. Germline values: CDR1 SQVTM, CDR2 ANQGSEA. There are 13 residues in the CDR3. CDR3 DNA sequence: TGCAGCGGCTGGGAGGCCCTGGGGGAGACCCAGTACTTC. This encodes CSGWEALGETQYF.

CDR3 bases: TGTGCCAGCAGCCCGGGACACCCCTACGAGCAGTACTTC. Protein: CASSPGHPYEQYF. The chain uses TRBV7-9 and TRBJ2-7, with a tentative D call TRBD1 (6 bases). The V and J ends lost 5 bases and 2 bases respectively, with 10 bases between them. The CDR3 totals 13 residues. Germline CDR1 reads SEHNR; CDR2 reads FQNEAQ (reference sequence).

The CDR3 reads CASSPTSGRNEQYF. Written as DNA, the CDR3 is TGTGCCAGCAGCCCGACTAGCGGGAGGAACGAGCAGTACTTC. The chain carries TRBV5-4 and TRBJ2-7; the match to TRBD2 covers 13 bases. CDR3 length: 14 amino acids. Germline V gene sequence: CDR1 SGHNT, CDR2 YYREEE (reference sequence). V was clipped by 4 bases and J by 5 bases; unmatched bases: 3. Full variable domain (remainder filled in from reference TRBV5-4 and TRBJ2-7): ETGVTQSPTHLIKTRGQQVTLRCSSQSGHNTVSWYQQALGQGPQFIFQYYREEENGRGNFPPRFSGLQFPNYSSELNVNALELDDSALYLCASSPTSGRNEQYFGPGTRLTVT.

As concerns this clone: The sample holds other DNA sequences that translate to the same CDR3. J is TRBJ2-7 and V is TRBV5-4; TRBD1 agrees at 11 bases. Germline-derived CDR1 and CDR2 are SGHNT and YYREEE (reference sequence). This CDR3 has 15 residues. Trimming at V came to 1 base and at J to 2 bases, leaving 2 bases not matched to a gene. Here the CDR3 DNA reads TGTGCCAGCAGCTTGCCGGGACAGGGGGCCTACGAGCAGTACTTC. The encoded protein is CASSLPGQGAYEQYF.

The CDR3 reads CASSQDGGGRKRTYEQYF. The CDR3 region has the DNA TGCGCCAGCAGCCAAGATGGCGGAGGGCGCAAGAGAACCTACGAGCAGTACTTC. The chain links TRBV4-1 to TRBJ2-7, with D maybe TRBD2 (6 bases). Germline assignment: CDR1 MGHRA and CDR2 YSYEKL. V lost 0 bases and J 2 bases, leaving 20 bases between the germline ends. The length of the CDR3 is 18 residues.

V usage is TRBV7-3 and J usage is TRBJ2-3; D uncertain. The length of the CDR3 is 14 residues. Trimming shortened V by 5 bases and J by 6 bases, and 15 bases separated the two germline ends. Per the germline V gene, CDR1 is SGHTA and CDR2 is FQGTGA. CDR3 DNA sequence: TGTGCCAGCAGCCGAAATACCGGCCTCGATACGCAGTATTTT. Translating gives CASSRNTGLDTQYF.

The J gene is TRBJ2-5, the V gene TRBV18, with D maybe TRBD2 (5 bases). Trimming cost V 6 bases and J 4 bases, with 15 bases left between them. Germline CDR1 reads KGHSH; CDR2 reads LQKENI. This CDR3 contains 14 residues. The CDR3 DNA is TGTGCCAGCTCGCTGAGGACTGGCGCAGAGACCCAGTACTTC. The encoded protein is CASSLRTGAETQYF.

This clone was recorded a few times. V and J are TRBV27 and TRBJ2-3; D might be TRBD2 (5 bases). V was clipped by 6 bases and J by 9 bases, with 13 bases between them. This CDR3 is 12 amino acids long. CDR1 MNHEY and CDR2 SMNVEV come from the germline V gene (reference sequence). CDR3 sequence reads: CASSPEGWTQYF. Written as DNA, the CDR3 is TGTGCCAGCAGCCCAGAGGGTTGGACGCAGTATTTT.

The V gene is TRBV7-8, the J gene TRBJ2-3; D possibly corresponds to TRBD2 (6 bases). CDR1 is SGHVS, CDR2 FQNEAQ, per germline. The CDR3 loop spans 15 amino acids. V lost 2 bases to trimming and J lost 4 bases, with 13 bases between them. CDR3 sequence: CASSLRRGWADTQYF. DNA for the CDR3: TGTGCCAGCAGCTTACGCCGGGGGTGGGCAGATACGCAGTATTTT. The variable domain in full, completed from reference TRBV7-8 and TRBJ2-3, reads GAGVSQSPRYKVAKRGQDVALRCDPISGHVSLFWYQQALGQGPEFLTYFQNEAQLDKSGLPSDRFFAERPEGSVSTLKIQRTQQEDSAVYLCASSLRRGWADTQYFGPGTRLTVL.

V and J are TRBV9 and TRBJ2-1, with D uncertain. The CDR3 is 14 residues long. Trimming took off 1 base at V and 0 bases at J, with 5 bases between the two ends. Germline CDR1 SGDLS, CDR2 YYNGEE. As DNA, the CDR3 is TGTGCCAGCAGCGTATGGGGCTCCTACAATGAGCAGTTCTTC. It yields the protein CASSVWGSYNEQFF.

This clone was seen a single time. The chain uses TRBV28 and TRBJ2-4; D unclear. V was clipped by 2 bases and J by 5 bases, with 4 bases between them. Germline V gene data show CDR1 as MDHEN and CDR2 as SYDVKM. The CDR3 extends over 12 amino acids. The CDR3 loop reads CASSLGQNIQYF. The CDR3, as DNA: TGTGCCAGCAGTTTAGGTCAAAACATTCAGTACTTC. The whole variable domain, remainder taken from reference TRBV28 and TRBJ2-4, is DVKVTQSSRYLVKRTGEKVFLECVQDMDHENMFWYRQDPGLGLRLIYFSYDVKMKEKGDIPEGYSVSREKKERFSLILESASTNQTSMYLCASSLGQNIQYFGAGTRLSVL.

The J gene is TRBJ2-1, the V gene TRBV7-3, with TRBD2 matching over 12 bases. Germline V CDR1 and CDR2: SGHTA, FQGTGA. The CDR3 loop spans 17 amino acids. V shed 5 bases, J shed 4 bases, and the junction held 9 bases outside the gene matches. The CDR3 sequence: CASSPTSGGRGYNEQFF. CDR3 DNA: TGTGCCAGCAGCCCGACTAGCGGGGGAAGGGGGTACAATGAGCAGTTCTTC.

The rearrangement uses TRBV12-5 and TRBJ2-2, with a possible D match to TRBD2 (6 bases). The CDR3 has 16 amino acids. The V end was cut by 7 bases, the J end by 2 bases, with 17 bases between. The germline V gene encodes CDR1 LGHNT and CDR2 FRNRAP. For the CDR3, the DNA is TGTGCTAGTGTCTCTCGTGGTAGCGGCAACACCGGGGAGCTGTTTTTT. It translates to CASVSRGSGNTGELFF. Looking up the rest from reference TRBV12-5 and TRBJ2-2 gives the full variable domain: DARVTQTPRHKVTEMGQEVTMRCQPILGHNTVFWYRQTMMQGLELLAYFRNRAPLDDSGMPKDRFSAEMPDATLATLKIQPSEPRDSAVYFCASVSRGSGNTGELFFGEGSRLTVL.

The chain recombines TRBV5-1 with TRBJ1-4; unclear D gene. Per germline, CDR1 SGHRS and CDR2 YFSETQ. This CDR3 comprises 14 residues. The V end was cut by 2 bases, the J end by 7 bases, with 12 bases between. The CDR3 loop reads CASSFARAGEKLFF. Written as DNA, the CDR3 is TGCGCCAGCAGCTTTGCTAGGGCTGGTGAAAAACTGTTTTTT.